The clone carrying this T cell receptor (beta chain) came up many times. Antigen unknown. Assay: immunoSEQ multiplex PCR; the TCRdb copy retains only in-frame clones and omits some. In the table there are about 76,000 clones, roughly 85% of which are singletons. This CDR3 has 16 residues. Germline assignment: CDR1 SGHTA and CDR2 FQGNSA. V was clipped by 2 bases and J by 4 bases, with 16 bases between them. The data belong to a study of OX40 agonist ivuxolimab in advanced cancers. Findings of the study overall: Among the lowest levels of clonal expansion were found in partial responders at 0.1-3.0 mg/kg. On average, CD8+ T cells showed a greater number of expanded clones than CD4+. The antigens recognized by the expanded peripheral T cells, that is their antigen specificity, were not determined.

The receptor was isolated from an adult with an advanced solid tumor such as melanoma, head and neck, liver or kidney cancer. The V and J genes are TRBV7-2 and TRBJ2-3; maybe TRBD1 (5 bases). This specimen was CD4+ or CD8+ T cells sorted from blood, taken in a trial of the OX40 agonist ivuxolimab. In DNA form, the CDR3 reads TGTGCCAGCAGCTTAATTAGGGGTTCAAGTTCAGATACGCAGTATTTT. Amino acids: CASSLIRGSSSDTQYF.